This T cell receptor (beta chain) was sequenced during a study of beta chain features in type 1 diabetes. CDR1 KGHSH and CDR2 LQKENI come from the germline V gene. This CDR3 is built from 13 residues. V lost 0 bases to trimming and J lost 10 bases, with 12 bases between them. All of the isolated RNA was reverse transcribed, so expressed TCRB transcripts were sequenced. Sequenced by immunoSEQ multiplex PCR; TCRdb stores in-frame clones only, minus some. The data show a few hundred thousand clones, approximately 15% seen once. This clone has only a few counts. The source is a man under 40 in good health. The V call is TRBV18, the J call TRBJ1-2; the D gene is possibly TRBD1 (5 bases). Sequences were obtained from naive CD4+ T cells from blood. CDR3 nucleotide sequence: TGTGCCAGCTCACCACCCCCTACAGGCCACTACACCTTC. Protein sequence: CASSPPPTGHYTF.